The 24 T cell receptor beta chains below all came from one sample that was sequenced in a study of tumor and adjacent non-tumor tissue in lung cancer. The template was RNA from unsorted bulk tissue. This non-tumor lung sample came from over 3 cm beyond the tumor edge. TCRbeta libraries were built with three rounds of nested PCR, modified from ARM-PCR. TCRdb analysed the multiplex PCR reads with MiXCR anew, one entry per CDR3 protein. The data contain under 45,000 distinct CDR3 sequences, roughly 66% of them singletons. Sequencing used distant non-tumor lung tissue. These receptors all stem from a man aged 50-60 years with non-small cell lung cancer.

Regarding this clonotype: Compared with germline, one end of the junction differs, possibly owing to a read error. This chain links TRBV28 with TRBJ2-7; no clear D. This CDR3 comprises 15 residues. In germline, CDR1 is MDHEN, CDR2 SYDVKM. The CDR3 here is CASRPHGLSSCEQYF. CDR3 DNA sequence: TGTGCCAGCAGGCCCCACGGCTTAAGCTCCTGCGAGCAGTACTTC.

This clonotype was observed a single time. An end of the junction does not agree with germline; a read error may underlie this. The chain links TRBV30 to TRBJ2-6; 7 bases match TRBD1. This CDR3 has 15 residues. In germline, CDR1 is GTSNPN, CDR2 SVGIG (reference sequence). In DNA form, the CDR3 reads TGTGCCGGAACAGGGGTTCCTTCTGGGGCCAACATCCTGACTTTC. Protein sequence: CAGTGVPSGANILTF.

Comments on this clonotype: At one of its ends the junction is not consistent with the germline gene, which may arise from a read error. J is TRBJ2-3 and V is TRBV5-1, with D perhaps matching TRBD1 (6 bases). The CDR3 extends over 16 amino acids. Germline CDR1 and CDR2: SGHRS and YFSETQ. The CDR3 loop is CANSSRPRGSADTQYF. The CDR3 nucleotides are TGCGCCAACAGCTCTCGCCCCAGGGGTAGCGCAGATACGCAGTATTTT.

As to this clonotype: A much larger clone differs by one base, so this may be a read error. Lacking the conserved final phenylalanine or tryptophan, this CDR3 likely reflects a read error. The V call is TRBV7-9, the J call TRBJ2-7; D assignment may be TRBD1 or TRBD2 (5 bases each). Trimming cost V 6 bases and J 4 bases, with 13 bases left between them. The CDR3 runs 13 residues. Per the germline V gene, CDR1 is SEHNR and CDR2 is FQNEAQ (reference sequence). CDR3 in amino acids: CASRGDGVYEQYL. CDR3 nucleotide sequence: TGTGCCAGCAGAGGGGACGGCGTATACGAGCAGTACCTC.

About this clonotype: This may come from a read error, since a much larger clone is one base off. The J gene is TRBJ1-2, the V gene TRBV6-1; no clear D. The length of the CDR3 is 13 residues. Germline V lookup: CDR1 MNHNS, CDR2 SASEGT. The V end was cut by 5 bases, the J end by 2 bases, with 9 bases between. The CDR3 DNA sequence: TGTGCCAGCAGTAGCGACGGGAACTATGGCTACACCTTC. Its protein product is CASSSDGNYGYTF.

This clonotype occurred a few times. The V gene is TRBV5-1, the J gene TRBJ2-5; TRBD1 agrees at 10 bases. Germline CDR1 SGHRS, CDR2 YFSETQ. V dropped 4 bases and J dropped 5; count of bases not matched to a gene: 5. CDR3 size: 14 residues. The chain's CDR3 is CASSPGQGSETQYF. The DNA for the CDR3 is TGCGCCAGCAGCCCGGGACAGGGGTCGGAGACCCAGTACTTC.

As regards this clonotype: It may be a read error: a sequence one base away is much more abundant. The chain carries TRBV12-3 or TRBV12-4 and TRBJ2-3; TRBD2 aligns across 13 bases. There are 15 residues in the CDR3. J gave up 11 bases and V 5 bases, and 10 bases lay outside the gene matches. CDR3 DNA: TGTGCCAGCAGTCCAAGTACTAGCGGGGGGGCTAGGCAGTATTTT. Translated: CASSPSTSGGARQYF.

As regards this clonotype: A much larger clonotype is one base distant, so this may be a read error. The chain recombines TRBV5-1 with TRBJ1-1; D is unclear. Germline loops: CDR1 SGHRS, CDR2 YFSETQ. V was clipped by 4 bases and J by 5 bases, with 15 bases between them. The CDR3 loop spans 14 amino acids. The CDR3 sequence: CASSPADGRTEAFF. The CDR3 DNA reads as TGCGCCAGCAGCCCTGCCGACGGAAGGACTGAAGCTTTCTTT.

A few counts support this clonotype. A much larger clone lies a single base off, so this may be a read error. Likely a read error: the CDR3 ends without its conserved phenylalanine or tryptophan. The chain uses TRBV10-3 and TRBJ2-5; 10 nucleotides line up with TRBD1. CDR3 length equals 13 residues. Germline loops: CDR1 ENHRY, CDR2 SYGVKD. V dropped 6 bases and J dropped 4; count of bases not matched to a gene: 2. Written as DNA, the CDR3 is TGTGCCATCAGGGGACAGGGGCCAGAGACCCAGTACTTA. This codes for CAIRGQGPETQYL.

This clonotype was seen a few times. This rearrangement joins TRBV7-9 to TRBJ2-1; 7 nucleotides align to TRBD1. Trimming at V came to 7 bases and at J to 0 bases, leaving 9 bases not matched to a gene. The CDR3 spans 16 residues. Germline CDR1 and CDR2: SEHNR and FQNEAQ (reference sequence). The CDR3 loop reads CASNSTGSSSYNEQFF. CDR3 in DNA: TGTGCCAGCAACTCGACAGGGTCGAGCTCCTACAATGAGCAGTTCTTC.

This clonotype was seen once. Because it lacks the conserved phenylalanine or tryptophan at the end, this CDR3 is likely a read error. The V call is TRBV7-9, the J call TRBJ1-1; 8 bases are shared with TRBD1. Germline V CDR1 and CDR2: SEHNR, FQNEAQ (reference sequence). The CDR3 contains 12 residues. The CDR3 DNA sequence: TGTGCTAGCAGCCCAGGGGGCAGCGAAGCTTTCATT. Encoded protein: CASSPGGSEAFI.

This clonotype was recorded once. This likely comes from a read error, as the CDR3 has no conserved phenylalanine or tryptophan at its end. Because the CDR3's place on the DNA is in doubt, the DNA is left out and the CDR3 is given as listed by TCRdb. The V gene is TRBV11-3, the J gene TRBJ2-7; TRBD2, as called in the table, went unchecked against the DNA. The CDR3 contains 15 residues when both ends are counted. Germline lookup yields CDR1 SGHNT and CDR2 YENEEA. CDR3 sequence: CASSLDPPLWRGRAT.

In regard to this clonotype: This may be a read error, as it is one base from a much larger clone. The CDR3 nucleotides read TGCAGTGCTAAACAGTCAGGGATGAGCACTGAAGCTTTCTTT. Its translation: CSAKQSGMSTEAFF. The chain links TRBV20-1 to TRBJ1-1; TRBD1 is a possible D gene (5 bases). There are 14 residues in the CDR3. The germline CDR1 and CDR2 sequences are DFQATT and SNEGSKA (reference sequence). V lost 4 bases and J 4 bases, leaving 16 bases between the germline ends.

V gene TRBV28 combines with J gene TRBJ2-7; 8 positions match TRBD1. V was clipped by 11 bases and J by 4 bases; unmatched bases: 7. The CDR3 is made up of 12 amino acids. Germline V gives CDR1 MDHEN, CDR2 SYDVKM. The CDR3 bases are TGTGCCTGTCAGGGGGCGGGGTACGAGCAGTACTTC. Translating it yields CACQGAGYEQYF. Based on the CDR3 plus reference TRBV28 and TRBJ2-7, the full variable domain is DVKVTQSSRYLVKRTGEKVFLECVQDMDHENMFWYRQDPGLGLRLIYFSYDVKMKEKGDIPEGYSVSREKKERFSLILESASTNQTSMYLCACQGAGYEQYFGPGTRLTVT.

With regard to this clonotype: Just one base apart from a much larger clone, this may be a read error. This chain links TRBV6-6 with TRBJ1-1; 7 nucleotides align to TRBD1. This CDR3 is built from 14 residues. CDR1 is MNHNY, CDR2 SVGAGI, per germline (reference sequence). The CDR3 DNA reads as TGTACCAGCAGTAAGGGACAGCAGGGCACTGAAGCTTTCTTT. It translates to CTSSKGQQGTEAFF.

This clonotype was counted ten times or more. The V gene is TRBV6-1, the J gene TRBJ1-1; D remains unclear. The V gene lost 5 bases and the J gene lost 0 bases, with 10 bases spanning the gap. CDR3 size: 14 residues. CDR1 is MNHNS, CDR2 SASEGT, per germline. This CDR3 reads CASSLTGMNTEAFF. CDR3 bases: TGTGCCAGCAGTTTGACGGGCATGAACACTGAAGCTTTCTTT.

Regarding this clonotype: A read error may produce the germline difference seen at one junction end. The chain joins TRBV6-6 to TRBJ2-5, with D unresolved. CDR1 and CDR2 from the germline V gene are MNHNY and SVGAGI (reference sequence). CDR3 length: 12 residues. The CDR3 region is CTSSYSRETQYF. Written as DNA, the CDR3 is TGTACCAGTAGTTACTCCAGAGAGACCCAGTACTTC.

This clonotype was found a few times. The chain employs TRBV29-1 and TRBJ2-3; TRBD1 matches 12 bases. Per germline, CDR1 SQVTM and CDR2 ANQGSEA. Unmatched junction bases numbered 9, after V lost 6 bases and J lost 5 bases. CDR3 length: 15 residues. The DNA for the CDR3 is TGCAGCGTGACCCCTGGGACAGGGGGCATAGATACGCAGTATTTT. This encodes CSVTPGTGGIDTQYF.

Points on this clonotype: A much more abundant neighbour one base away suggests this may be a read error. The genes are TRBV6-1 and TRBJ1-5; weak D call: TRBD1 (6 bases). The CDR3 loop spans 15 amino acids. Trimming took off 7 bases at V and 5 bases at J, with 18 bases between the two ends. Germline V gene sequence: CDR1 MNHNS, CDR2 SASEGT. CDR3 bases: TGTGCCAGCATGGGGGGCTTGGGAACCGATCAGCCCCAGCATTTT. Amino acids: CASMGGLGTDQPQHF.

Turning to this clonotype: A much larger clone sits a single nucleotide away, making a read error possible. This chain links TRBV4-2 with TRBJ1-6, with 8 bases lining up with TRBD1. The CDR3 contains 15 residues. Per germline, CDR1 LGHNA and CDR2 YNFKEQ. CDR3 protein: CVSSQGGQASSPLHF. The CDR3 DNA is TGTGTCAGCAGCCAAGGGGGACAGGCTTCTTCACCCCTCCACTTT.

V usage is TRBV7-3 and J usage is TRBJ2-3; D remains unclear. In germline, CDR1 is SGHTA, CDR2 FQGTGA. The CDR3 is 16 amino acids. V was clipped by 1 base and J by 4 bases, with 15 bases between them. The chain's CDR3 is CASSLKAAGSADTQYF. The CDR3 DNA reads TGTGCCAGCAGCTTAAAGGCGGCAGGCTCCGCAGATACGCAGTATTTT.

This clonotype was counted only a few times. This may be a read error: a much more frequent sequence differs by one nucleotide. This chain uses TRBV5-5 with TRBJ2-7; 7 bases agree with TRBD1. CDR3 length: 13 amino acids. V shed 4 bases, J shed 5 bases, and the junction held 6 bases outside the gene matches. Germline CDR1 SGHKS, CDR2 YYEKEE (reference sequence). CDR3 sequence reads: CASSPTGTNEQYF. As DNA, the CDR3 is TGTGCCAGCAGCCCGACAGGGACAAACGAGCAGTACTTC.

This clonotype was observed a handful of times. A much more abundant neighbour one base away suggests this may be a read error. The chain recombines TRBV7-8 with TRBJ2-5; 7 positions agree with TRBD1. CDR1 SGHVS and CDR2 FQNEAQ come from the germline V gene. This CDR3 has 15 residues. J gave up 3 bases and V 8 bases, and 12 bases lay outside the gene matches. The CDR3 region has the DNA TGTGCCAGCGGCTCAAGCAGGGGGTACGAAGAGACCCAGTACTTC. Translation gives CASGSSRGYEETQYF.

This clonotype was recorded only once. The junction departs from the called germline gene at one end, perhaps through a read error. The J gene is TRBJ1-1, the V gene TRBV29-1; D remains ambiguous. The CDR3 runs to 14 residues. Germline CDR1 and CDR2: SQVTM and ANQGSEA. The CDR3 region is CGVEAVQRNTEAFF. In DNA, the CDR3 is TGCGGCGTTGAAGCGGTCCAAAGGAACACTGAAGCTTTCTTT. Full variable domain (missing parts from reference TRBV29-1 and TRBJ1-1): SAVISQKPSRDICQRGTSLTIQCQVDSQVTMMFWYRQQPGQSLTLIATANQGSEATYESGFVIDKFPISRPNLTFSTLTVSNMSPEDSSIYLCGVEAVQRNTEAFFGQGTRLTVV.